These T cell receptor beta chains were read from a single sample in a study of T cell responses to AZD1222 COVID-19 vaccine. This table comes from immunoSEQ multiplex PCR, and its TCRdb copy is limited to in-frame clones, with some not included. The data hold under 110,000 clones, with 90% observed a single time. Sequencing was performed on peripheral blood, taken on day 0 of AZD1222 vaccination. These receptor sequences come from an adult in good health. Each CDR3 is given with its conserved first and last residue. The D gene is left open where the match is weak. Rows give clone size only sometimes, using once, few, many, or a class for an expanded clone.

J gene | V gene | D gene | clone size | CDR3 DNA | CDR3 protein
TRBJ1-1 | TRBV10-3 | TRBD1 | once | TGTGCCATCAGTGAGTCGGGACAGGGTACGGGCACTGAAGCTTTCTTT | CAISESGQGTGTEAFF
TRBJ1-6 | TRBV5-4 | - | - | TGTGCCAGCAGGGGGGAAGGTATTAATTCACCCCTCCACTTT | CASRGEGINSPLHF
TRBJ1-5 | TRBV28 | - | - | TGTGCCAGCATCTCCGGGACTCAAATCAATCAGCCCCAGCATTTT | CASISGTQINQPQHF
TRBJ1-2 | TRBV14 | - | - | TGTGCCAGCAGCCCAACAGGACGTGGCTTCTATGGCTACACCTTC | CASSPTGRGFYGYTF
TRBJ1-3 | TRBV6-5 | - | - | TGTGCCAGCAGTAATCACCGGGTTAGAAACACCATATATTTT | CASSNHRVRNTIYF
TRBJ2-7 | TRBV29-1 | - | - | TGCAGCGCCCAACAGAGAAACTCCTACGAGCAGTACTTC | CSAQQRNSYEQYF
TRBJ1-3 | TRBV4-1 | - | - | TGCGCCAGCAGCCAGAGGGGGGACATGGGAAACACCATATATTTT | CASSQRGDMGNTIYF
TRBJ1-6 | TRBV11-2 | - | - | TGTGCCAGCAGCTTAGCTTTTTCACCCCTCCACTTT | CASSLAFSPLHF
TRBJ1-1 | TRBV6-5 | - | - | TGTGCCAGCAGTCCTACAGGACCGTGGAACACTGAAGCTTTCTTT | CASSPTGPWNTEAFF
TRBJ1-1 | TRBV6-5 | - | - | TGTGCCAGCAATCCCGGCGGCAGGCTGAACACTGAAGCTTTCTTT | CASNPGGRLNTEAFF
TRBJ1-2 | TRBV29-1 | TRBD1 | - | TGCAGCGTTCGGACCGGGACAGTCCACAGTGATGGCTACACCTTC | CSVRTGTVHSDGYTF
TRBJ2-1 | TRBV5-4 | TRBD2 | - | TGTGCCAGCAGCCTCCAGCGGGGGGACGATGAGCAGTTCTTC | CASSLQRGDDEQFF
TRBJ1-1 | TRBV18 | - | - | TGTGCCAGCTCACCAGCCGTTAATTTAGTGAACACTGAAGCTTTCTTT | CASSPAVNLVNTEAFF
TRBJ2-1 | TRBV9 | - | - | TGTGCCAGCAGCGTAAGGGGGGACGAGTACAATGAGCAGTTCTTC | CASSVRGDEYNEQFF
TRBJ1-2 | TRBV6-5 | - | once | TGTGCCAGTAAGAGAACACCGATAGGGGGAGAGGGCTACACCTTC | CASKRTPIGGEGYTF
TRBJ2-3 | TRBV9 | - | - | TGTGCCAGCAGCGTAGGGGAGGACTCCAACACAGATACGCAGTATTTT | CASSVGEDSNTDTQYF
TRBJ1-2 | TRBV6-1 | - | - | TGTGCCAGCAGTGATGGGGGAAATATCTATGGCTACACCTTC | CASSDGGNIYGYTF
TRBJ2-1 | TRBV6-4 | TRBD2 | - | TGTGCCAGCAGTGAAACCCCAGCGGGGGGCACCAATGAGCAGTTCTTC | CASSETPAGGTNEQFF
TRBJ1-1 | TRBV10-2 | - | - | TGCGCCAGCAATCTAGGGGTGGGTGCTGAAGCTTTCTTT | CASNLGVGAEAFF
TRBJ1-4 | TRBV28 | - | once | TGTGCCAGCAGTCCCCCAGACACTAATGAAAAACTGTTTTTT | CASSPPDTNEKLFF
TRBJ1-6 | TRBV3-1/TRBV3-2 | - | - | TGTGCCAGCAGCCAAGGCGGACAAAATTCACCCCTCCACTTT | CASSQGGQNSPLHF
TRBJ1-6 | TRBV28 | - | - | TGTGCCAGCAGTTTATTAAGTTTGCCCCTCCACTTT | CASSLLSLPLHF
TRBJ2-5 | TRBV6-5 | - | - | TGTGCCAGCACAGAGGGGGTACGAGAGACCCAGTACTTC | CASTEGVRETQYF
TRBJ1-1 | TRBV12-3/TRBV12-4 | - | - | TGTGCCAGCAGCCGAGACAGGCTAGGTGAAGCTTTCTTT | CASSRDRLGEAFF
TRBJ1-2 | TRBV9 | - | - | TGTGCCAGCAGCCCTCGACAGGCGTACAGCTATGGCTACACCTTC | CASSPRQAYSYGYTF
TRBJ1-5 | TRBV19 | - | - | TGTGCCAGTAGTATCAGCAGGGGTAATCAGCCCCAGCATTTT | CASSISRGNQPQHF
TRBJ2-7 | TRBV7-8 | - | - | TGTGCCAGCAGCTTAGGGATGCGGGGAGAACTCTACGAGCAGTACTTC | CASSLGMRGELYEQYF
TRBJ1-1 | TRBV7-6 | TRBD1 | - | TGTGCCAGCAGCTGGGGGACAGGGCTGAACACTGAAGCTTTCTTT | CASSWGTGLNTEAFF
TRBJ2-1 | TRBV29-1 | TRBD2 | - | TGCAGCGTTGAAATGGTTCGGGGGGGCCATGAGCAGTTCTTC | CSVEMVRGGHEQFF
TRBJ2-2 | TRBV6-1 | - | - | TGTGCCAGCAGTGGAGGGGCCCAGGGCGTTCACACCGGGGAGCTGTTTTTT | CASSGGAQGVHTGELFF
TRBJ2-1 | TRBV9 | TRBD1 | - | TGTGCCAGCAGCGTAGGGGAAGGGGGCACTGAGCAGTTCTTC | CASSVGEGGTEQFF
TRBJ2-2 | TRBV5-1 | TRBD2 | - | TGCGCCAGCAGCCCCCGGGGGGGCCCCGGGGAGCTGTTTTTT | CASSPRGGPGELFF